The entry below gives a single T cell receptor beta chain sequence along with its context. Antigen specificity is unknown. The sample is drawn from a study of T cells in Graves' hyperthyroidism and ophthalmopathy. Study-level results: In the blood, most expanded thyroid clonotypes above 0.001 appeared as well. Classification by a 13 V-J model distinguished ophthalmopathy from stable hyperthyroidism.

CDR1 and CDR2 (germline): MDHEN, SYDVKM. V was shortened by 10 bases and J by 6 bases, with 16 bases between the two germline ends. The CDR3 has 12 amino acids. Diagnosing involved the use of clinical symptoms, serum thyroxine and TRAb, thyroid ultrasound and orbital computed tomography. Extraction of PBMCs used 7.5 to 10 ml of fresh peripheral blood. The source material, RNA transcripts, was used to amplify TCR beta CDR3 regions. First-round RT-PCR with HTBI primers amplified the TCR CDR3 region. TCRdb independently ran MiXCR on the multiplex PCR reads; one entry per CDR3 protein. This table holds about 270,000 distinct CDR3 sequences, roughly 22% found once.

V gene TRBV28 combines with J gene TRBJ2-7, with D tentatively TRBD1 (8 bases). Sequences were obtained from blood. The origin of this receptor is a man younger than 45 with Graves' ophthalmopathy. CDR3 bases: TGTGCCACTACGGACAGGGAGGGCGAGCAGTACTTC. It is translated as CATTDREGEQYF.